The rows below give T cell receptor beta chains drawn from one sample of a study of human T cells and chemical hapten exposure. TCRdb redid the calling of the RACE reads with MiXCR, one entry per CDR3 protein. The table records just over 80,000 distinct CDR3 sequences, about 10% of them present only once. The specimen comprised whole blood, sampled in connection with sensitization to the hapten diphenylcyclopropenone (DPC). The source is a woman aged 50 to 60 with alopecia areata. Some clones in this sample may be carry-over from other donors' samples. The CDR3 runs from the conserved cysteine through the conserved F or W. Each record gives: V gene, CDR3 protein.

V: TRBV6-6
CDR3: CASSRTAYTQPQHF

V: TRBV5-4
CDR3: CASSLSRGLAEETQYF

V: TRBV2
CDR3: CASRGRSAIYEQYF

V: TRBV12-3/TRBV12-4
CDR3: CASSQTESATNEKLFF

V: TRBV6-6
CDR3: CASRPRTGLGLDEQFF

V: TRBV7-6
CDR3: CASSLDRGRDEKLFF

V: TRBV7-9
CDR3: CASSLALLSPGDTQYF

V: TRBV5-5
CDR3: CASTPVGGSNEQFF

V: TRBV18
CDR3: CASSPRRIDTQYF

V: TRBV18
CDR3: CASSPRVGNQPQHF

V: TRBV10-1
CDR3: CASSERNTEAFF

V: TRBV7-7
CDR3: CASSLVPSSTDTQYF